Listed below are T cell receptor beta chains from one sample, sequenced in a study of blood T cell repertoires in COVID-19. Clones were read by immunoSEQ multiplex PCR, and TCRdb kept only the in-frame ones, dropping some. This sample has 230,000 or so clones, with approximately 80% found just once. The sequencing input was peripheral blood. These receptor sequences come from a man in his forties or fifties who had recovered from COVID-19. Each CDR3 is given without its conserved first and last residue.

len: 12; v_gene: TRBV6-2/TRBV6-3; j_gene: TRBJ1-1; CDR3aa: ASSPHRAVTEAF
len: 12; v_gene: TRBV18; j_gene: TRBJ1-2; CDR3aa: ASSQDSSNYGYT
len: 13; v_gene: TRBV2; j_gene: TRBJ2-7; CDR3aa: ASSEGQGLSYEQY
len: 14; v_gene: TRBV3-1/TRBV3-2; j_gene: TRBJ2-3; CDR3aa: ASSGPNRGLTDTQY
len: 13; v_gene: TRBV9; j_gene: TRBJ2-2; CDR3aa: ASSKTGGGTGELF
len: 13; v_gene: TRBV9; j_gene: TRBJ1-2; CDR3aa: ASSSPRDRNYGYT
len: 11; v_gene: TRBV20-1; j_gene: TRBJ2-5; CDR3aa: SASFEGRETQY
len: 15; v_gene: TRBV5-1; j_gene: TRBJ2-3; CDR3aa: ASSLALAGVGADTQY
len: 14; v_gene: TRBV25-1; j_gene: TRBJ2-3; CDR3aa: ASSEPLAGAIDTQY
len: 16; v_gene: TRBV4-1; j_gene: TRBJ2-3; CDR3aa: ASSQGVLAGGSTDTQY
len: 14; v_gene: TRBV5-1; j_gene: TRBJ1-3; CDR3aa: ASSFRQGLSGNTIY
len: 12; v_gene: TRBV9; j_gene: TRBJ2-7; CDR3aa: ASSVVGTSHEQY
len: 10; v_gene: TRBV7-9; j_gene: TRBJ2-1; CDR3aa: ASSFYMVGQF
len: 13; v_gene: TRBV18; j_gene: TRBJ2-7; CDR3aa: ASSRERQGASEQY
len: 12; v_gene: TRBV18; j_gene: TRBJ2-6; CDR3aa: ASDRNSGANVLT
len: 14; v_gene: TRBV13; j_gene: TRBJ1-1; CDR3aa: ASSRSGTGRNTEAF
len: 14; v_gene: TRBV9; j_gene: TRBJ1-2; CDR3aa: ASSVAHDRASYGYT
len: 14; v_gene: TRBV7-9; j_gene: TRBJ1-2; CDR3aa: ASSLGTGRDEYGYT
len: 12; v_gene: TRBV5-6; j_gene: TRBJ2-1; CDR3aa: ASSLAGTIGEQF
len: 10; v_gene: TRBV11-2; j_gene: TRBJ2-5; CDR3aa: ASSFSKETQY
len: 13; v_gene: TRBV2; j_gene: TRBJ2-7; CDR3aa: ASSELPGSSYEQY
len: 11; v_gene: TRBV18; j_gene: TRBJ1-2; CDR3aa: ASSPDRGSGYT
len: 12; v_gene: TRBV12-5; j_gene: TRBJ1-2; CDR3aa: ASGLDWAGYGYT
len: 12; v_gene: TRBV6-5; j_gene: TRBJ2-7; CDR3aa: ASSSWERVYEQY
len: 12; v_gene: TRBV30; j_gene: TRBJ2-7; CDR3aa: AWSVKVGGDEQY
len: 19; v_gene: TRBV4-2; j_gene: TRBJ2-2; CDR3aa: ASSQGLGKDSGLANTGELF
len: 11; v_gene: TRBV30; j_gene: TRBJ2-7; CDR3aa: AWSRDRVTEQY
len: 13; v_gene: TRBV29-1; j_gene: TRBJ2-3; CDR3aa: STNPSGGSTDTQY
len: 10; v_gene: TRBV18; j_gene: TRBJ2-7; CDR3aa: ASSPDSGEQY
len: 12; v_gene: TRBV7-2; j_gene: TRBJ2-7; CDR3aa: ASSFFNSVHEQY
len: 13; v_gene: TRBV28; j_gene: TRBJ2-7; CDR3aa: ASIQRGAGSLEQY
len: 13; v_gene: TRBV7-2; j_gene: TRBJ2-7; CDR3aa: ASSFSGEPTYEQY
len: 13; v_gene: TRBV18; j_gene: TRBJ1-6; CDR3aa: ASSPQGAYNSPLH
len: 12; v_gene: TRBV6-6; j_gene: TRBJ2-5; CDR3aa: ASSSGQSQETQY
len: 14; v_gene: TRBV18; j_gene: TRBJ2-2; CDR3aa: ASSPIRTGVTGELF
len: 14; v_gene: TRBV7-6; j_gene: TRBJ2-3; CDR3aa: ASSLARGGLGDTQY
len: 8; v_gene: TRBV20-1; j_gene: TRBJ2-5; CDR3aa: SASGGTQY
len: 12; v_gene: TRBV10-3; j_gene: TRBJ1-2; CDR3aa: AISEFRGNYGYT
len: 10; v_gene: TRBV27; j_gene: TRBJ2-4; CDR3aa: ASSSGVNIQY
len: 14; v_gene: TRBV3-1/TRBV3-2; j_gene: TRBJ2-6; CDR3aa: ASSRDRATGANVLT
len: 11; v_gene: TRBV30; j_gene: TRBJ1-1; CDR3aa: AWRGLTGAEAF
len: 12; v_gene: TRBV5-4; j_gene: TRBJ1-1; CDR3aa: ASSWSGQHTEAF
len: 15; v_gene: TRBV6-6; j_gene: TRBJ2-1; CDR3aa: ASSRTSGGASGNEQF
len: 13; v_gene: TRBV7-2; j_gene: TRBJ2-2; CDR3aa: ASSFDRGDTGELF
len: 12; v_gene: TRBV12-5; j_gene: TRBJ2-5; CDR3aa: ASGHSGGQETQY
len: 13; v_gene: TRBV7-9; j_gene: TRBJ2-1; CDR3aa: ASSWTSGMYNEQF
len: 12; v_gene: TRBV18; j_gene: TRBJ2-2; CDR3aa: ASSPGQNTGELF
len: 15; v_gene: TRBV9; j_gene: TRBJ2-1; CDR3aa: ASSPRDTSGGENEQF
len: 19; v_gene: TRBV3-1/TRBV3-2; j_gene: TRBJ1-3; CDR3aa: ASSQDGTGGDGRTSGNTIY
len: 11; v_gene: TRBV6-5; j_gene: TRBJ1-6; CDR3aa: ASGPPEESPLH
len: 12; v_gene: TRBV10-3; j_gene: TRBJ2-7; CDR3aa: AISEADSGDEQY
len: 10; v_gene: TRBV29-1; j_gene: TRBJ2-5; CDR3aa: SVKDRGETQY
len: 12; v_gene: TRBV10-2; j_gene: TRBJ2-1; CDR3aa: ASRSGLARVEQF
len: 13; v_gene: TRBV19; j_gene: TRBJ1-1; CDR3aa: ASSRSGGGNTEAF
len: 10; v_gene: TRBV29-1; j_gene: TRBJ2-2; CDR3aa: SVIWETGELF
len: 14; v_gene: TRBV10-3; j_gene: TRBJ1-2; CDR3aa: AISFDRTAANYGYT
len: 12; v_gene: TRBV7-2; j_gene: TRBJ1-6; CDR3aa: ASSLGTNNSPLH
len: 14; v_gene: TRBV27; j_gene: TRBJ1-6; CDR3aa: ASSTLGGQGSSPLH
len: 13; v_gene: TRBV7-2; j_gene: TRBJ2-6; CDR3aa: ASSLRVSGANVLT
len: 11; v_gene: TRBV3-1/TRBV3-2; j_gene: TRBJ2-7; CDR3aa: ASSPGPTYEQY